This TCR beta chain was identified during a study of blood T cell repertoires in COVID-19. Study information: From the United States, Italy and Spain came samples of acute and convalescent COVID-19.

TCRdb's table, derived via immunoSEQ multiplex PCR, lists solely in-frame clones and lacks some. The sample carries roughly 180,000 clones, around 82% recorded once. CDR1 and CDR2 (germline): LNHDA, SQIVND (reference sequence). J gave up 6 bases and V 7 bases, and 6 bases lay outside the gene matches. The CDR3 runs to 15 residues. This TCR was recovered from a man in his sixties who had recovered from COVID-19. V is TRBV19 and J is TRBJ2-2; the match to TRBD2 covers 12 bases. Sequencing was done on a sample of PBMCs or T cells enriched from blood (not recorded which). CDR3 sequence (DNA): TGTGCCAGTACCATACTAGCGGGAGGTGCCGGGGAGCTGTTTTTT. As protein: CASTILAGGAGELFF. The variable domain in full, completed from reference TRBV19 and TRBJ2-2, reads DGGITQSPKYLFRKEGQNVTLSCEQNLNHDAMYWYRQDPGQGLRLIYYSQIVNDFQKGDIAEGYSVSREKKESFPLTVTSAQKNPTAFYLCASTILAGGAGELFFGEGSRLTVL.